This is a list of T cell receptor beta chains from one sample in a study of T cell responses to AZD1222 COVID-19 vaccine. This table comes from immunoSEQ multiplex PCR, and its TCRdb copy is limited to in-frame clones, with some not included. The sample lists around 160,000 clones, 90% to 95% occurring once. The source material was peripheral blood, sampled 28 days after the second AZD1222 dose. The source of these receptors is an adult who received the AZD1222 COVID-19 vaccine. Both conserved end residues are part of each CDR3. The order of the fields is V gene, clone size, J gene, D gene, CDR3 protein, CDR3 DNA. A D gene is named only where the DNA matches it firmly. The size entry is marked missing in some rows and otherwise reads once, few, many or a size class.

TRBV7-9,NA,TRBJ2-2,NA,CASSLEAGNTGELFF,TGTGCCAGCAGCTTAGAGGCAGGGAACACCGGGGAGCTGTTTTTT
TRBV28,NA,TRBJ1-5,NA,CASSPYPRRGSNQPQHF,TGTGCCAGCAGTCCTTACCCTCGACGGGGTAGCAATCAGCCCCAGCATTTT
TRBV7-6,few,TRBJ1-5,NA,CASSPLSRVDQPQHF,TGTGCCAGCAGCCCCCTGAGCAGGGTGGATCAGCCCCAGCATTTT
TRBV5-5,NA,TRBJ1-1,NA,CASSLGQRSTEAFF,TGTGCCAGCAGCTTGGGGCAGAGAAGCACTGAAGCTTTCTTT
TRBV19,NA,TRBJ1-2,NA,CASSIGGAFGYTF,TGTGCCAGTAGTATTGGGGGGGCCTTTGGCTACACCTTC
TRBV11-3,NA,TRBJ2-6,NA,CASSPSWRLSGANVLTF,TGTGCCAGCAGCCCTTCCTGGCGCCTCTCTGGGGCCAACGTCCTGACTTTC
TRBV5-8,NA,TRBJ2-3,TRBD1,CASSPGQGWSTDTQYF,TGTGCCAGCAGCCCAGGACAGGGCTGGAGCACAGATACGCAGTATTTT
TRBV11-2,NA,TRBJ1-5,NA,CASSLDGRANQPQHF,TGTGCCAGCAGCTTAGATGGGAGGGCGAATCAGCCCCAGCATTTT
TRBV7-9,NA,TRBJ2-2,NA,CASSLGQLELFF,TGTGCCAGCAGCTTAGGACAGTTAGAGCTGTTTTTT
TRBV7-2,NA,TRBJ1-1,NA,CASSPHRGGGTEAFF,TGTGCCAGCAGCCCCCACAGAGGAGGGGGCACTGAAGCTTTCTTT